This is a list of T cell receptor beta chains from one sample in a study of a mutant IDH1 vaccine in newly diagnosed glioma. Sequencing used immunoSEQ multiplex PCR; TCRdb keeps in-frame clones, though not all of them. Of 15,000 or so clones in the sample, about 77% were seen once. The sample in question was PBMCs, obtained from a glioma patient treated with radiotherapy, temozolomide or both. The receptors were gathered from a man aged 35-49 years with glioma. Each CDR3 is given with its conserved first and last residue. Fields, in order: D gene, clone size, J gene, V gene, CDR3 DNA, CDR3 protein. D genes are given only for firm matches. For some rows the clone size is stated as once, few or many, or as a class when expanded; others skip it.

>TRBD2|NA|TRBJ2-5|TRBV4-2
TGTGCCAGCAGCCAACTTGGGGGTAATAGCGGGAGCCCGGAGACCCAGTACTTC
CASSQLGGNSGSPETQYF
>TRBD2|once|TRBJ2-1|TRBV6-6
TGTGCCAGCAGACCAACTAGCGGGAGTGCTAATGAGCAGTTCTTC
CASRPTSGSANEQFF
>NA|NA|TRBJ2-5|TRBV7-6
TGTGCCAGCGGCCTGCAGGAGACCCAGTACTTC
CASGLQETQYF
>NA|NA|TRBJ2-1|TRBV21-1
TGTGCCAGCAGCAACGCCTTTGTTCAGTTGTCGGGCGGGATGATGAATGAGCAGTTCTTC
CASSNAFVQLSGGMMNEQFF
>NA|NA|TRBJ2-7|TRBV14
TGTGCCAGCAGCTCATCGGCCGACACAGCAACCCAATCCTACGAGCAGTACTTC
CASSSSADTATQSYEQYF
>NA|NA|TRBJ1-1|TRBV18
TGTGCCAGCTCGACCCGGACCTCCGGGGACGCTGAAGCTTTCTTT
CASSTRTSGDAEAFF
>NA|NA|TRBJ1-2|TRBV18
TGTGCCAGCTCACCAGGGGGTGGGGAACGCTACACCTTC
CASSPGGGERYTF
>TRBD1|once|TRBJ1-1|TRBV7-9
TGTGCCAGCAGCTTACCCGGGACAGGGGGCACTGAAGCTTTCTTT
CASSLPGTGGTEAFF
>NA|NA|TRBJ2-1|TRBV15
TGTGCCACCAGCAGAGATCACTCGGGAGTTGGTGAGCAGTTCTTC
CATSRDHSGVGEQFF
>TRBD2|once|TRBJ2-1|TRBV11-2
TGTGCCAGCAGCGTTAGCGGGAGGCGTGACAATGAGCAGTTCTTC
CASSVSGRRDNEQFF
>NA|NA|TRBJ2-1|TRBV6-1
TGTGCCAGCAGTGAGGATGTGGGTGAGCAGTTCTTC
CASSEDVGEQFF
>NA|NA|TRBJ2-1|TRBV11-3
TGTGCCAGCAGCCCCGGGGGAGGATACTCCTACAATGAGCAGTTCTTC
CASSPGGGYSYNEQFF
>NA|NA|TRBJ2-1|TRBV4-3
TGCGCCAGCGGCCAAGGTTCGGGCGGTACCGTCAATGAGCAGTTCTTC
CASGQGSGGTVNEQFF
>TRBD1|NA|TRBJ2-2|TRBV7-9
TGTGCCAGCAGCCAGGACAGGGAAGGCACCGGGGAGCTGTTTTTT
CASSQDREGTGELFF
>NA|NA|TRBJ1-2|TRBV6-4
TGTGCCAGCAGTGAAGAGGGAATGAGTGGCTATGGCTACACCTTC
CASSEEGMSGYGYTF
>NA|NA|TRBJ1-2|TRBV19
TGTGCCAGTAGTATTGAGGGGCCTTTCGACTATGGCTACACCTTC
CASSIEGPFDYGYTF
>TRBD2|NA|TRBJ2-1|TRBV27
TGTGCCAGCACCCTATTACTAGCGGGAGGGCCCGGTGAGCAGTTCTTC
CASTLLLAGGPGEQFF
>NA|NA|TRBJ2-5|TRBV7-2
TGTGCCAGCACCCTCACAGGAGGGGAGACCCAGTACTTC
CASTLTGGETQYF
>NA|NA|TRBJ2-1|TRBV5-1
TGCGCCAGCAGCTTGGACTTCACCCCCAATGAGCAGTTCTTC
CASSLDFTPNEQFF
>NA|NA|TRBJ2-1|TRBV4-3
TGCGCCAGCAGCCTCCGGCACCAGGGTGGGAATGAGCAGTTCTTC
CASSLRHQGGNEQFF
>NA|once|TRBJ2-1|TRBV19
TGTGCCAGTAGTATAGGGCAGGTAGGGGAGCAGTTCTTC
CASSIGQVGEQFF
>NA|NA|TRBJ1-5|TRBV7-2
TGTGCCAGCAGCTTAAGGCCAGGGAATGATCAGCCCCAGCATTTT
CASSLRPGNDQPQHF
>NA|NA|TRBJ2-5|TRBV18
TGTGCCAGCTCACCAGGGGAGTCAGGTGAGCAGTACTTC
CASSPGESGEQYF
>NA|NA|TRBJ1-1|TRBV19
TGTGCCAGCCAAACCCGCAGGGACACTGAAGCTTTCTTT
CASQTRRDTEAFF
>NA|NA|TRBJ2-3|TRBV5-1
TGCGCCAGCAGCCCCTTCCAACCCGCAGATACGCAGTATTTT
CASSPFQPADTQYF
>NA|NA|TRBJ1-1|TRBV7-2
TGTGCCAGCAGCCCCGGTGGGGCGCGGACTGAAGCTTTCTTT
CASSPGGARTEAFF
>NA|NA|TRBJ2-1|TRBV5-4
TGTGCCAGCAGCCTAAGCCCCCGACCAGACAATGAGCAGTTCTTC
CASSLSPRPDNEQFF
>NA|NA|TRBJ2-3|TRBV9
TGTGCCTCATCAAAAGGGGGAGGGCAGACAGATACGCAGTATTTT
CASSKGGGQTDTQYF
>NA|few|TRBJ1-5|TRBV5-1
TGCGCCAGCAGCTTGACAGGACAGAGCAATCAGCCCCAGCATTTT
CASSLTGQSNQPQHF
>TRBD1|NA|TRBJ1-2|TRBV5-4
TGTGCCAGCAGCACAGACAGGGGAGGGCCTGTCGTCTATGGCTACACCTTC
CASSTDRGGPVVYGYTF
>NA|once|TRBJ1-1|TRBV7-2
TGTGCCAGCAGCTCCTACCCCGGGACCTCTGAAGCTTTCTTT
CASSSYPGTSEAFF
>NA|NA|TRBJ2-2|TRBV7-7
TGTGCCAGCAGCCATGGACAGAACACCGGGGAGCTGTTTTTT
CASSHGQNTGELFF
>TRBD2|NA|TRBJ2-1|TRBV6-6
TGTGCCAGCAGTGCACTCGGCGGGAGGGCGGACAATGAGCAGTTCTTC
CASSALGGRADNEQFF
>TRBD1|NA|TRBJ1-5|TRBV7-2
TGTGCCAGCAGCTTAACAGGGGGCCGTAATCAGCCCCAGCATTTT
CASSLTGGRNQPQHF
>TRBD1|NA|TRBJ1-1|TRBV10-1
TGCGCCAGCAGTGAGTCCACAGGGGGACCGAACACTGAAGCTTTCTTT
CASSESTGGPNTEAFF
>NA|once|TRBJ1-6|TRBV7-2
TGTGCCAGCAGCGAAGACGGACGCTATACTCCCCTCCACTTT
CASSEDGRYTPLHF
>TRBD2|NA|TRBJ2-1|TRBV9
TGTGCCAGCAGCGCGTTCCCTTTGGGCGGGAGCTCCTACAATGAGCAGTTCTTC
CASSAFPLGGSSYNEQFF
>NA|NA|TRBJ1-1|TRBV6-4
TGTGCCAGCAGTGACTCAGTCTACGGAGTGGGTGAAGCTTTCTTT
CASSDSVYGVGEAFF